Here is one T cell receptor beta chain with its context. Authors' methods: By means of reference gene primer amplification, nucleated cell counts were estimated. Assay: immunoSEQ multiplex PCR; the TCRdb copy retains only in-frame clones and omits some. From that table come the V and J calls and clone size; the DNA was used to work out D and trimming. This sample has under 200,000 clones, with less than 90% found just once. Each participant's cohort was designated according to participant-reported clinical history. The data belong to a study of blood T cell repertoires in COVID-19. Overall study context: Sites across the United States, Italy and Spain contributed samples from acute and convalescent COVID-19. T cells, B-cell-depleted T cells, or PBMCs supplied cDNA or gDNA.

This TCR was recovered from a woman between 45 and 65 years old who had recovered from COVID-19. The material sequenced was PBMCs or T cells enriched from blood (not recorded which).

The CDR3 DNA follows: TGTGCCAGCAGCTGGGACAGCGTTCGGTCACCCCTCCACTTT. Protein: CASSWDSVRSPLHF. The chain joins TRBV6-5 to TRBJ1-6; 7 positions agree with TRBD1. With 6 bases clipped from V and 10 bases from J, the junction kept 9 bases outside the gene matches. Germline V lookup: CDR1 MNHEY, CDR2 SVGAGI. The CDR3 is 14 amino acids.